This paragraph reports one T cell receptor beta chain. Antigen specificity is unknown. The PCR had 60 Vbeta and 13 Jbeta primers. The repertoire was sequenced with immunoSEQ multiplex PCR; TCRdb's copy has only in-frame clones and lacks some. The sample has approximately 130,000 clones; about four fifths are singletons. The data were obtained in a study of cytomegalovirus exposure and HLA in healthy donors. Study findings and constraints: A missense variant in DCLRE1C was later tied to TCR beta V- and J-gene trimming.

V gave up 7 bases and J gave up 4 bases; unmatched junction bases: 5. This CDR3 is built from 14 residues. Germline assignment: CDR1 SNHLY and CDR2 FYNNEI. Sequencing was carried out using PBMCs. J is TRBJ1-2 and V is TRBV2, with 11 bases aligning to TRBD1. This receptor was identified in a woman aged 40 to 55 in good health and CMV-seronegative. The CDR3 DNA reads as TGTGCCAGCATGCGGACAGGGGGCCTCTATGGCTACACCTTC. Its protein is CASMRTGGLYGYTF.